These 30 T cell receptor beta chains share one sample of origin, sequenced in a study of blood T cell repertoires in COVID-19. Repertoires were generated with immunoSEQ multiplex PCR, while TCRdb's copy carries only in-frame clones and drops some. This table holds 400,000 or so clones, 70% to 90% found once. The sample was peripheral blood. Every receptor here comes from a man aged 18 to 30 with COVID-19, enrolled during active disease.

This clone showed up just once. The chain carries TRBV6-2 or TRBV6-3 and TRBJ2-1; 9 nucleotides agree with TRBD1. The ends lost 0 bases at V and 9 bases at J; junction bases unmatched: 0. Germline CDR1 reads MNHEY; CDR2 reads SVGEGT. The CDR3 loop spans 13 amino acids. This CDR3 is CASSYSTGGEQFF. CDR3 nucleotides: TGTGCCAGCAGTTACTCGACAGGGGGTGAGCAGTTCTTC.

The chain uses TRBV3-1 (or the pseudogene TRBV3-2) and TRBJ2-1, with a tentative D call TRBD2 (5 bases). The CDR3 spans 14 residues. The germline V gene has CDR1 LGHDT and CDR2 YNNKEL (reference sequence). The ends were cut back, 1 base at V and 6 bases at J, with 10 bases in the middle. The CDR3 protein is CASSQVVGSNEQFF. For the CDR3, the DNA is TGTGCCAGCAGCCAAGTGGTAGGGAGCAATGAGCAGTTCTTC.

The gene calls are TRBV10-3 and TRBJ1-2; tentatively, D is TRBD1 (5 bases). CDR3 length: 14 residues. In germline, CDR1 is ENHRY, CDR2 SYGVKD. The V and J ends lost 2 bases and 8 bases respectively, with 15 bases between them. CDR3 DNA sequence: TGTGCCATCAGTGAGGGCAGGGCCCCGGAGGGCTACACCTTC. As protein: CAISEGRAPEGYTF.

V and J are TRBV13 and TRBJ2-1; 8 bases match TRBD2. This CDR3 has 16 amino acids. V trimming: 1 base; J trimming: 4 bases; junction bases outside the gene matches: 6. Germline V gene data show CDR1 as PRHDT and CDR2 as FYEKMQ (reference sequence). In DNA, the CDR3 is TGTGCCAGCAGCTTAGTTTCCAGCGGGGGTTACAATGAGCAGTTCTTC. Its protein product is CASSLVSSGGYNEQFF.

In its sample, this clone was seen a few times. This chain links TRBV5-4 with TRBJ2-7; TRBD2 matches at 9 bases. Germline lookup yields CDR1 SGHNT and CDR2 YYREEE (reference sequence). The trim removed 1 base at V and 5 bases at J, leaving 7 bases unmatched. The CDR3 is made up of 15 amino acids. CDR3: CASSLWLAGRNEQYF. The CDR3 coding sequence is TGTGCCAGCAGCTTGTGGCTAGCGGGGAGGAACGAGCAGTACTTC.

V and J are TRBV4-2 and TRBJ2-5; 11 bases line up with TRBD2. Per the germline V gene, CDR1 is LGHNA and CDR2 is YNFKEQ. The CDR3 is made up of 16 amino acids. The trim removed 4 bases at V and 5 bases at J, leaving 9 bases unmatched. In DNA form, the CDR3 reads TGTGCCAGCAGCCCCGACCTAGCGGGGGGCGCCGAGACCCAGTACTTC. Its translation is CASSPDLAGGAETQYF.

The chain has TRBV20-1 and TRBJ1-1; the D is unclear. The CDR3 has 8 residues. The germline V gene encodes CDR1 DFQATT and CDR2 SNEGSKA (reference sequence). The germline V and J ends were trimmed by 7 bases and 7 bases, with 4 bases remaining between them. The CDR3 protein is CSVREAFF. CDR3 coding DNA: TGCAGTGTTCGTGAAGCTTTCTTT.

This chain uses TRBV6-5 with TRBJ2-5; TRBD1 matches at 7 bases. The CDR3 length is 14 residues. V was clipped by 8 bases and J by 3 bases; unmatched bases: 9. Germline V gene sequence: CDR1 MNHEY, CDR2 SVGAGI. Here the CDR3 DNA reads TGTGCCAGCGGGGGACAGACCTCAAAAGAGACCCAGTACTTC. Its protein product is CASGGQTSKETQYF.

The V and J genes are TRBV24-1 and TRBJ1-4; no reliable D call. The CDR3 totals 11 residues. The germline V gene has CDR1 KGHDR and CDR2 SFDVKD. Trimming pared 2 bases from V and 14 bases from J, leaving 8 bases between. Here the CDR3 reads CATSDSADLFF. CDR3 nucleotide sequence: TGTGCCACCAGTGATTCTGCAGATCTGTTTTTT.

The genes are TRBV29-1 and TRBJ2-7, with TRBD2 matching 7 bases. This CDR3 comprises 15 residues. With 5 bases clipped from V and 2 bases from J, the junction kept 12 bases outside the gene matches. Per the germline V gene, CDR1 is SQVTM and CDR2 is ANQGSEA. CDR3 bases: TGCAGCGTTCTTTCTAGCGGCCTGCCCACCTACGAGCAGTACTTC. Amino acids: CSVLSSGLPTYEQYF.

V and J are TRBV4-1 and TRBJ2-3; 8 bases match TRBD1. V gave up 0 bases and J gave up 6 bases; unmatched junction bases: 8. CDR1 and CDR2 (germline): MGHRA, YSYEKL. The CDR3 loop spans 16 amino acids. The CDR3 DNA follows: TGCGCCAGCAGCCAAGACCAGACAGGGGTGGCTGATACGCAGTATTTT. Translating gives CASSQDQTGVADTQYF.

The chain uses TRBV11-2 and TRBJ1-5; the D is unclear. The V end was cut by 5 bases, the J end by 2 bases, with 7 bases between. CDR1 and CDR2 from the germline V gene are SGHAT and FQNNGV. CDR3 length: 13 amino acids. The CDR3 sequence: CASSPAGNQPQHF. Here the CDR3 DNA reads TGTGCCAGCAGCCCGGCGGGCAATCAGCCCCAGCATTTT. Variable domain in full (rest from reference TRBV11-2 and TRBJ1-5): EAGVAQSPRYKIIEKRQSVAFWCNPISGHATLYWYQQILGQGPKLLIQFQNNGVVDDSQLPKDRFSAERLKGVDSTLKIQPAKLEDSAVYLCASSPAGNQPQHFGDGTRLSIL.

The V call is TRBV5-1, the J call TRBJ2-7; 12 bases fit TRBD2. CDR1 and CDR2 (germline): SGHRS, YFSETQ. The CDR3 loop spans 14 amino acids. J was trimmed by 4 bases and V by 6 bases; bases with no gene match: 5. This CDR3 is CASKTSGSSYEQYF. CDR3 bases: TGCGCCAGCAAGACTAGCGGGAGTTCGTACGAGCAGTACTTC.

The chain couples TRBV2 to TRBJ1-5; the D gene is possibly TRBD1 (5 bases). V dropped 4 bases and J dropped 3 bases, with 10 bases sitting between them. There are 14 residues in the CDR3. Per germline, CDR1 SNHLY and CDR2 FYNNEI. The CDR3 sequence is CASSVQVSNQPQHF. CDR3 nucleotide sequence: TGTGCCAGCAGTGTACAGGTGTCCAATCAGCCCCAGCATTTT. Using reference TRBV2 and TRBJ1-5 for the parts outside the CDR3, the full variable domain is EPEVTQTPSHQVTQMGQEVILRCVPISNHLYFYWYRQILGQKVEFLVSFYNNEISEKSEIFDDQFSVERPDGSNFTLKIRSTKLEDSAMYFCASSVQVSNQPQHFGDGTRLSIL.

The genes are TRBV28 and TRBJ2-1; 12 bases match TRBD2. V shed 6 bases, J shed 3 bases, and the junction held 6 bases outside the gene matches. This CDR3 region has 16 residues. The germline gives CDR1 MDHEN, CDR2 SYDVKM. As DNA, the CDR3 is TGTGCCAGCAGACCCCAGACTAGCGGGGGCTACAATGAGCAGTTCTTC. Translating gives CASRPQTSGGYNEQFF.

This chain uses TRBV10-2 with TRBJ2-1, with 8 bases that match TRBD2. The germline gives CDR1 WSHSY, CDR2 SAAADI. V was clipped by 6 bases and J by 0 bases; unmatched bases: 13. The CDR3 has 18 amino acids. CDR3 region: CASSSGTRTRGSYNEQFF. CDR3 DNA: TGCGCCAGCAGCTCCGGGACTAGAACGAGAGGCTCCTACAATGAGCAGTTCTTC.

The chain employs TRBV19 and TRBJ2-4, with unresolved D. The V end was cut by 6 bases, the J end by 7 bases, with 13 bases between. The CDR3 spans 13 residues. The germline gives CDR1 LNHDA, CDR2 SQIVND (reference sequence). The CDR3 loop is CASRTTLSNIQYF. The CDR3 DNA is TGTGCCAGTAGAACTACCCTCAGCAACATTCAGTACTTC.

The CDR3 is CAWRKGLSAGELFF. The CDR3 coding sequence is TGTGCCTGGAGGAAGGGGTTAAGCGCCGGGGAGCTGTTTTTT. This rearrangement joins TRBV30 to TRBJ2-2, with a possible D match to TRBD1 (5 bases). The germline V gene has CDR1 GTSNPN and CDR2 SVGIG (reference sequence). CDR3 length: 14 amino acids. Trimming cost V 3 bases and J 6 bases, with 14 bases left between them.

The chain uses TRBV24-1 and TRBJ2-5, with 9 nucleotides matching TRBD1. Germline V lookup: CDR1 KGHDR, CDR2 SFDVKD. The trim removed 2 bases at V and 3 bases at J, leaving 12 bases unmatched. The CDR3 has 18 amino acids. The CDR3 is CATSDSGRDRVLKETQYF. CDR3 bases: TGTGCCACCAGTGATTCCGGTCGGGACAGGGTTTTGAAAGAGACCCAGTACTTC.

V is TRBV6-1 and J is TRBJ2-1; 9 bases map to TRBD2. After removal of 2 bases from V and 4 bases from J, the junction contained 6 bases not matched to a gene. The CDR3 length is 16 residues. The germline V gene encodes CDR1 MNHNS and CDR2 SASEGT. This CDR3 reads CASSESQLAGYNEQFF. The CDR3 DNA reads TGTGCCAGCAGTGAAAGCCAGCTAGCGGGATACAATGAGCAGTTCTTC.

In nucleotides, the CDR3 is TGTGCCAGCACCCCCCCTGCGGCCTACAATGAGCAGTTCTTC. Translation gives CASTPPAAYNEQFF. The chain recombines TRBV7-9 with TRBJ2-1; D not certain. CDR1 and CDR2 (germline): SEHNR, FQNEAQ (reference sequence). The CDR3 is 14 amino acids. Trimming removed 7 bases from V and 2 bases from J, with 12 bases in between.

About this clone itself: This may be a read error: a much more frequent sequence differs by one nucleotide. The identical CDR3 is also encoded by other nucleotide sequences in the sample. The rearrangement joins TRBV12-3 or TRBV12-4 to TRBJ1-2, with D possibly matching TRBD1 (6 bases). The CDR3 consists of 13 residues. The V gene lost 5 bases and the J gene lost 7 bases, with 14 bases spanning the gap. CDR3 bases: TGTGCCAGCAGTCGGCAGGGGTCGTCTGGCTACACCTTC. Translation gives CASSRQGSSGYTF.

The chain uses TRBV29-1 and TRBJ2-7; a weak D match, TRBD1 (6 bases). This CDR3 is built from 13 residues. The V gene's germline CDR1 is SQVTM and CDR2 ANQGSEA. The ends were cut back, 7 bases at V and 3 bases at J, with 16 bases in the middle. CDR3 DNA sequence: TGCAGCGGCTCAACAGGGCTGGGCTACGAGCAGTACTTC. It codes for CSGSTGLGYEQYF.

This CDR3 is CASSLTDYNEQFF. CDR3 nucleotide sequence: TGTGCCAGTAGTCTGACAGATTACAATGAGCAGTTCTTC. V is TRBV19 and J is TRBJ2-1, with a weak D call TRBD1 (5 bases). The germline V gene encodes CDR1 LNHDA and CDR2 SQIVND (reference sequence). Trimming cost V 5 bases and J 4 bases, with 9 bases left between them. The CDR3 length is 13 residues. Filled out from reference TRBV19 and TRBJ2-1, the complete variable domain reads DGGITQSPKYLFRKEGQNVTLSCEQNLNHDAMYWYRQDPGQGLRLIYYSQIVNDFQKGDIAEGYSVSREKKESFPLTVTSAQKNPTAFYLCASSLTDYNEQFFGPGTRLTVL.

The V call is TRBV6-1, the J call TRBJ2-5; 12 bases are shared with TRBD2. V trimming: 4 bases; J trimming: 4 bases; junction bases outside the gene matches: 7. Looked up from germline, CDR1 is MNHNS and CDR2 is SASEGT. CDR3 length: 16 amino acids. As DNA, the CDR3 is TGTGCCAGCAGTGTTTCTAGCGGGGGGGCCGCAGAGACCCAGTACTTC. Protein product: CASSVSSGGAAETQYF.

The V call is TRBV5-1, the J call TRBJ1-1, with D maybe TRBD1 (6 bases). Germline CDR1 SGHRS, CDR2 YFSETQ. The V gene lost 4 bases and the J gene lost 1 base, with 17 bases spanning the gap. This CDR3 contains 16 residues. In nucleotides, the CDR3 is TGCGCCAGCAGCCCGGATCCCGACAGGTGGAACACTGAAGCTTTCTTT. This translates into CASSPDPDRWNTEAFF.

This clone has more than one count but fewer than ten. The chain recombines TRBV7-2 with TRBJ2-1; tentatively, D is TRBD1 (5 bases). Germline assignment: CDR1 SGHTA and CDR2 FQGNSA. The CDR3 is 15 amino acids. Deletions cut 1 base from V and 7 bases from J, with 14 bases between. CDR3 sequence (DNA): TGTGCCAGCAGCTTAGGCGTATCAGGGATAAATGAGCAGTTCTTC. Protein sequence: CASSLGVSGINEQFF.

The CDR3 here is CASSEFPPQMQGRNQPQHF. The DNA for the CDR3 is TGTGCCAGCAGTGAGTTCCCCCCCCAAATGCAGGGCCGCAATCAGCCCCAGCATTTT. The genes are TRBV2 and TRBJ1-5, with D perhaps matching TRBD1 (5 bases). Trimming shortened V by 3 bases and J by 2 bases, and 23 bases separated the two germline ends. Germline CDR1 SNHLY, CDR2 FYNNEI. The CDR3 is made up of 19 amino acids.

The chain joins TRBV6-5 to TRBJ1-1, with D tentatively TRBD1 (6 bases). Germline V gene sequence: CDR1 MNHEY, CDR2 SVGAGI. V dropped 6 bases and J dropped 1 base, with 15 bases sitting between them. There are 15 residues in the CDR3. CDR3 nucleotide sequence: TGTGCCAGCAGAAGTTACGGACAGAGGAACACTGAAGCTTTCTTT. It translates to CASRSYGQRNTEAFF.

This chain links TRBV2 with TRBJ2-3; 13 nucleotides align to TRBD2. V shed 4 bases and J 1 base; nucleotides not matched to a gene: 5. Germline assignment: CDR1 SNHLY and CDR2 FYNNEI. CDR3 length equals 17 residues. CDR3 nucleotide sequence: TGTGCCAGCAGTGCTCTAGGACTAGCGGGAGGCACAGATACGCAGTATTTT. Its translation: CASSALGLAGGTDTQYF.